What follows is one T cell receptor (beta chain) and its context. Then a second PCR, running roughly 6 to 11 cycles, was carried out with a sample-barcoded 5' primer and a J-beta primer mix. TCRdb independently ran MiXCR on the 5' RACE reads; one entry per CDR3 protein. The profile covers around 1,100,000 distinct CDR3 sequences, with roughly two fifths appearing a single time and roughly 14% taken by the ten largest. Germline V gives CDR1 SNHLY, CDR2 FYNNEI. The CDR3 has 15 amino acids. The V end was cut by 10 bases, the J end by 0 bases, with 19 bases between. This record belongs to a study of blood T cells in healthy people across ages.

This sequence was found in a man aged 18 to 29 in good health. V usage is TRBV2 and J usage is TRBJ2-7; D is undetermined. The sample comprised blood. As DNA, the CDR3 is TGTGCCAAAACCCTATGGGCCAGGACCTCCTACGAGCAGTACTTC. Its translation is CAKTLWARTSYEQYF.